This T cell receptor (beta chain) was documented in a study of blood T cell repertoires in COVID-19. Profiling relied on immunoSEQ multiplex PCR, and the TCRdb table lists in-frame clones only, not all of them. The sample records around 160,000 clones, 81% being singletons. The TCR originated in a human donor with acute or convalescent COVID-19. The donor label of this sample is uncertain. The sample taken for sequencing was peripheral blood.

CDR3 bases: TGTGCCAGCAGCTTTCGCGGGTATGGCTACACCTTC. This encodes CASSFRGYGYTF. The chain carries TRBV5-8 and TRBJ1-2; D unresolved. The CDR3 contains 12 residues. Germline CDR1 reads SGHTS; CDR2 reads YDEGEE. Trimming removed 2 bases from V and 5 bases from J, with 7 bases in between.